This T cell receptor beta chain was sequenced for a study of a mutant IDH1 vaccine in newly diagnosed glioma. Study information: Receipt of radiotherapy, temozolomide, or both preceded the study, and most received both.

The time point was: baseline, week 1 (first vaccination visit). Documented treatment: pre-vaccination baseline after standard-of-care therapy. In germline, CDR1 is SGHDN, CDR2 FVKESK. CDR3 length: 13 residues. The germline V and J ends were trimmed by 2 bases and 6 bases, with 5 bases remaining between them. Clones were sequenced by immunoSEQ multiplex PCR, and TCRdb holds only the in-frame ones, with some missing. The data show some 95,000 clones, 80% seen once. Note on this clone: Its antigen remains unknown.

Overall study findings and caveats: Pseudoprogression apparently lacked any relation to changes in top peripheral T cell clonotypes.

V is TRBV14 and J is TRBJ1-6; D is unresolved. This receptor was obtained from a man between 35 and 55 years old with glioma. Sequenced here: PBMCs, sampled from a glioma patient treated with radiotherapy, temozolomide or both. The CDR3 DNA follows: TGTGCCAGCAGCCAATTCGTTAATTCACCCCTCCACTTT. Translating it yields CASSQFVNSPLHF.